This passage covers 3 T cell receptor beta chains from one sample sequenced in a study of regulatory T cells in long-lasting Graves disease. As for time point: persistent/refractory GD, antithyroid drugs over 5 years with positive TRAb. Following extraction of RNA from PBMCs, that RNA was used to make the TCR library. Researchers made TCR beta libraries by using iRepertoire HTBI primers and running Arm-PCR on CDR3 regions. From the multiplex PCR reads, TCRdb called clonotypes with MiXCR, one entry per CDR3 protein. The sample has fewer than 600,000 distinct CDR3 sequences; about 20% are singletons. Material: peripheral blood mononuclear cells (PBMCs), obtained when the disease was refractory, from a patient treated with antithyroid drugs. The receptors were gathered from a female donor with Graves disease.

This clonotype has a handful of counts. The DNA of the CDR3 is TGTGCCAGCAGCTCTCGACTAGATTACAATGAGCAGTTCTTC. The encoded protein is CASSSRLDYNEQFF. The chain uses TRBV11-2 and TRBJ2-1; D might be TRBD2 (6 bases). Trimming left V 4 bases short and J 4 bases short, with 11 bases between. The CDR3 extends over 14 amino acids. Germline loops: CDR1 SGHAT, CDR2 FQNNGV.

The genes are TRBV7-9 and TRBJ1-2; no definite D call. V gave up 8 bases and J gave up 7 bases, with 20 bases separating them. CDR3 length equals 14 residues. Germline CDR1 reads SEHNR; CDR2 reads FQNEAQ (reference sequence). CDR3 loop: CASPKRVRGFGYTF. DNA for the CDR3: TGTGCCAGCCCCAAAAGGGTGCGGGGTTTTGGCTACACCTTC.

This chain joins TRBV19 and TRBJ1-3, with D perhaps matching TRBD1 (5 bases). The CDR3 extends over 16 amino acids. Germline-derived CDR1 and CDR2 are LNHDA and SQIVND (reference sequence). Trimming cost V 7 bases and J 0 bases, with 16 bases left between them. The CDR3 loop reads CASMTGGIYSGNTIYF. CDR3 sequence (DNA): TGTGCCAGTATGACGGGGGGGATATACTCTGGAAACACCATATATTTT.